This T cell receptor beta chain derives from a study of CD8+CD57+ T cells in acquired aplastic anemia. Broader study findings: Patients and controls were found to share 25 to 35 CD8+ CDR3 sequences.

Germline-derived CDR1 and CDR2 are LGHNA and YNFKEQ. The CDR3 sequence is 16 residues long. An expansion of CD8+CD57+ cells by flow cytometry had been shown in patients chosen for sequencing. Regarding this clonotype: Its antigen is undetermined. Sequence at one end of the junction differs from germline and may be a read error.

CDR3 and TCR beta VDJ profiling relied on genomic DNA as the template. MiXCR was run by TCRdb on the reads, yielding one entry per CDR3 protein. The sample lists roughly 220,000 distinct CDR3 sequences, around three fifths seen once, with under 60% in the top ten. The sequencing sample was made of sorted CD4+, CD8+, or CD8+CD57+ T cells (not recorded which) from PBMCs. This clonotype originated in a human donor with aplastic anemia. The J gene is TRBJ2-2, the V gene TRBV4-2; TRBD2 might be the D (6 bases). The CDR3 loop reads CTSSQGVYGGTGELFF. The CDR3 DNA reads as TGTACCAGCAGCCAAGGAGTGTACGGGGGCACCGGGGAGCTGTTTTTT.